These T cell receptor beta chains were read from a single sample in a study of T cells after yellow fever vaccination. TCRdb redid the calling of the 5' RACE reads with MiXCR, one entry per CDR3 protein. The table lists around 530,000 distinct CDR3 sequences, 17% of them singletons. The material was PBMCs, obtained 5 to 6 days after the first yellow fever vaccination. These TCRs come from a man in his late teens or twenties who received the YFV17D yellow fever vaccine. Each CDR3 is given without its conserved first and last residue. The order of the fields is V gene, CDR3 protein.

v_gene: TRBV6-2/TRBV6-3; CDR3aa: ASSHSAAQY
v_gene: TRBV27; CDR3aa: ASSWDRSYNEQF
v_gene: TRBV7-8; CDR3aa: ASSATRQHYGYT
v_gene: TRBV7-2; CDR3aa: ASSPGLVTYEQY
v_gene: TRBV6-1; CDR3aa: ASGSEARNTEAF
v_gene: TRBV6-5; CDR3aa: ASRDTYEQY
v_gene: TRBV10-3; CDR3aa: AISLTGDSTDTQY
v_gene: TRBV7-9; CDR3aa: ASSLNPGTSGNEQF
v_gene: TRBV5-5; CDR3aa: ASSTGQGHADTQY
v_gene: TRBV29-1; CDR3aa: SVDKGRQETQY
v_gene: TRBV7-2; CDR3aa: ASSWSRGTPTGELF
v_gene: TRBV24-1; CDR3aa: ATSRGLAVQETQY
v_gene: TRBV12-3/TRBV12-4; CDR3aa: ASSPPSIRETQY
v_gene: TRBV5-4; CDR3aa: ASSLSRRGSGRDYNEQF
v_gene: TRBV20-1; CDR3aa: SARTSGGAWTQY
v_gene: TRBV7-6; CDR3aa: ASTPGTSPDTQY
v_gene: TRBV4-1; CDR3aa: ASSQVSSSSPRETQY
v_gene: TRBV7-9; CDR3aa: ALISSSGANTGELF
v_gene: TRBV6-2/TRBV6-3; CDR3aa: ASTLVETNTEAF
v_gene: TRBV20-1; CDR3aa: SARGQGGDNEQF
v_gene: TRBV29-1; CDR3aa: SVVTDSYNEKLF
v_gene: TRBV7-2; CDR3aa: ASSLFANQETQY
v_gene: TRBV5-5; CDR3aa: ASRRDRSYNEQF
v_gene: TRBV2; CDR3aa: ASTHGGRGRQPQH
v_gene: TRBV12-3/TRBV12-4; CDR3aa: ASSGQGNYGYT
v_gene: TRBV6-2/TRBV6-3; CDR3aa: ATQRDSVYNSPLH
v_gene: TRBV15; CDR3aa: ATAQSVSGANVLT
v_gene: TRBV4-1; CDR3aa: ASSQVSENEQF
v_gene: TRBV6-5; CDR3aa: ASSYLARANSPLH
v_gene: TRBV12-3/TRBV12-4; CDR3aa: ASTLGFAGGTEAF
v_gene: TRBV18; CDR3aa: ASSLRGNEETQY
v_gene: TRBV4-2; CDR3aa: ASLPVGGRNTGELF
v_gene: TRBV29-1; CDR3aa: SVSGTVDTEAF
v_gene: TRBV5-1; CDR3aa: ASSPEGRQETQY
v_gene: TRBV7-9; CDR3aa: ASSFWGTSGYT
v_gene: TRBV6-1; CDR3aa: ASSEYQGSTNEKLF
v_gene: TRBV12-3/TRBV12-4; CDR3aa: ASSATRGRADTQY
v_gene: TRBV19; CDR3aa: ASSSAFRVSNQPQH
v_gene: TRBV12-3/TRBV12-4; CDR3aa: ASRGVETEAF
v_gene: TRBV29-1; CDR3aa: SAYTGLETQY
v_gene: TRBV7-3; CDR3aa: AGSLEGNTEAF
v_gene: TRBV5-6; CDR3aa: ASSLSGGRELF
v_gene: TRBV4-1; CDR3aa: ASSPGTGYVYGYT
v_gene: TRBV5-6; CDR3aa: ASSFPETSGGAETQY
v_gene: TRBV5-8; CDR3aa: ASRSLSDSGNTIY
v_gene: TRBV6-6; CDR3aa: ASRPGAADTQY
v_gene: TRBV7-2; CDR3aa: ASSLRASGDYEQY
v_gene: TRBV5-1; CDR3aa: ASSPQGTFDFTEAF
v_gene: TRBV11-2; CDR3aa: ASSLGAGQTREQY
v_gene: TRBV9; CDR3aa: ASTPRDGGEQY
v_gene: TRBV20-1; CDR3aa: SAKRGGLDEQF
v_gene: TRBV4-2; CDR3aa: ASSPEAAGGHTDTQY
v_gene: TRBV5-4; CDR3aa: ASSPGATGSDTQY
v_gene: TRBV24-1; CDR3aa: ATSRGGGPTDTQY
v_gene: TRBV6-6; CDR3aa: ASTGGVFTEAF